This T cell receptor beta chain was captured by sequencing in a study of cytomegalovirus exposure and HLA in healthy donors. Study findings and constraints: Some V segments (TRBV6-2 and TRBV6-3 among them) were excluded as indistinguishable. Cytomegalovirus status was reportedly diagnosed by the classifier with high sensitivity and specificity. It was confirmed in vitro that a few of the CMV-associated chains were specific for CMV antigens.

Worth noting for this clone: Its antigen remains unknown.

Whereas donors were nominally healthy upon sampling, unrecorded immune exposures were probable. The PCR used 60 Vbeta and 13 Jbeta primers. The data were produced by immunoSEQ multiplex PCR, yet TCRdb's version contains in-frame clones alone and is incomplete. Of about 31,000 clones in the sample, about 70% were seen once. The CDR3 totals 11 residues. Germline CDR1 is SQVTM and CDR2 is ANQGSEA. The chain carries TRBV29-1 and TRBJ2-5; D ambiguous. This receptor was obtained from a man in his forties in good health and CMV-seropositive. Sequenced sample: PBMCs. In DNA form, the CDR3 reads TGCAGTACATCCAACTCCTACGGGCAGTACTTC. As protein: CSTSNSYGQYF.